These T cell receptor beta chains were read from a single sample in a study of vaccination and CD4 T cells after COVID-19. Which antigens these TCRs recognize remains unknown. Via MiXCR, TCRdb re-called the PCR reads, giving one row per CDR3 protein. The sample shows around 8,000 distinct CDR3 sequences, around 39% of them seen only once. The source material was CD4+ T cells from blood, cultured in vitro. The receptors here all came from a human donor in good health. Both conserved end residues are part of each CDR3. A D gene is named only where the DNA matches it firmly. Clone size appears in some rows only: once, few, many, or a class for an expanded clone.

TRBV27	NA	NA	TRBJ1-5	TGTGCCAGCAGTTTATCAGGGCAGGGCTGGAATCAGCCCCAGCATTTT	CASSLSGQGWNQPQHF
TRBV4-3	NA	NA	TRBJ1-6	TGCGCCAGCAGCCAAGTTAGTACGGGGAGCTCCTATAATTCACCCCTCCACTTT	CASSQVSTGSSYNSPLHF
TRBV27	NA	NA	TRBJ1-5	TGTGCCAGCGCTTCCCCTAACAGGGTTGGTCAGCCCCAGCATTTT	CASASPNRVGQPQHF
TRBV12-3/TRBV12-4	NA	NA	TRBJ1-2	TGTGCCAGCAGTTTCGATGGCGTCGACTATGGCTACACCTTC	CASSFDGVDYGYTF
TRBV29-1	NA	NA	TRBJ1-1	TGCAGCGCATCGACGGGGGTGAACACTGAAGCTTTCTTT	CSASTGVNTEAFF
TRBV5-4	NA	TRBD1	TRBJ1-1	TGTGCCAGCAGCTTGGTTCAGGGGGTTAGAACTGAAGCTTTCTTT	CASSLVQGVRTEAFF
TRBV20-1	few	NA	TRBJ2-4	TGCAGTGCTGAGAGAGCGGGAGCCAAAAACATTCAGTACTTC	CSAERAGAKNIQYF
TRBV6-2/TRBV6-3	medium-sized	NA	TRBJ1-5	TGTGCCAGCAGTGAGGGCCTCCGTCCTACCAATCAGCCCCAGCATTTT	CASSEGLRPTNQPQHF
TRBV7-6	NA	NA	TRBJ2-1	TGTGCCAGCAGCTTCTTTGGGGCGGAGCAGTTCTTC	CASSFFGAEQFF
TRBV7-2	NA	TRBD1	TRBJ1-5	TGTGCCAGCAGCTTAGACCAGGGGGTAAATCAGCCCCAGCATTTT	CASSLDQGVNQPQHF
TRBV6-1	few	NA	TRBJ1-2	TGTGCCAGCAGTGAAAGGTTGGCCCTCTATGGCTACACCTTC	CASSERLALYGYTF
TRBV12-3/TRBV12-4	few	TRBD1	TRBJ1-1	TGTGCCAGCAGTTCCAGGACAGGGGCCACTGAAGCTTTCTTT	CASSSRTGATEAFF
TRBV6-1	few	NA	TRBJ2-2	TGTGCCAGCAGGAGCCCCCGGGGTGGTGTAACCGGGGAGCTGTTTTTT	CASRSPRGGVTGELFF
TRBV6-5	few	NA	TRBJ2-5	TGTGCCAGCAGTTTTGCCTCCGGGGGAAACCCGTACTTC	CASSFASGGNPYF
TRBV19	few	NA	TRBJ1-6	TGTGCCAGTAAGTCAGCAACAATAGCGCCCCTCCACTTT	CASKSATIAPLHF
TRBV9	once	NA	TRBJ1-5	TGTGCCAGCAGCGTAGAGAGCAATCAGCCCCAGCATTTT	CASSVESNQPQHF
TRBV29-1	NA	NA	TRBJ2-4	TGCAGCGTTGATCTGGGGCGAGGTCAGTACTTC	CSVDLGRGQYF
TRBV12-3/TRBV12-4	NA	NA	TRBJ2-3	TGTGCCAGCAGTCTGTCCGGCATATCCACAGATACGCAGTATTTT	CASSLSGISTDTQYF
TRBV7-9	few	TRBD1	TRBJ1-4	TGTGCCAGCAGCACAAGTCCCGGGACAGGGCTGGACGAAAAACTGTTTTTT	CASSTSPGTGLDEKLFF
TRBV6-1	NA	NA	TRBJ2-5	TGTGCCAGCAGTATAAGGACTAAAGAGACCCAGTACTTC	CASSIRTKETQYF
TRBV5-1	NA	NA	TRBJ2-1	TGCGCCAGCAGCTTGCAACCGGCAGGGCGTAAGAATGAGCAGTTCTTC	CASSLQPAGRKNEQFF
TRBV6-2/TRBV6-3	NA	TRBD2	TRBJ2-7	TGTGCCAGCAGTACCCTAGCCCAGGCGGGAGGCTACGAGCAGTACTTC	CASSTLAQAGGYEQYF
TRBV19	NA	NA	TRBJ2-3	TGTGCCAGTAGTATCACAGATACGCAGTATTTT	CASSITDTQYF
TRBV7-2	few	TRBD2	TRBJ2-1	TGTGCCAGTACAACCGGGACTAGCTTTGTCAATGAGCAGTTCTTC	CASTTGTSFVNEQFF
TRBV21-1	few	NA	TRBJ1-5	TGTGCCAGCAGCAAAAATAGGGGAGACAGGGGGCGGTGGGGTGACCAGCATTTT	CASSKNRGDRGRWGDQHF
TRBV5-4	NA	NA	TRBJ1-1	TGTGCCAGCAGCTTGCGGGACACTGAAGCTTTCTTT	CASSLRDTEAFF
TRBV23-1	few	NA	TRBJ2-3	TGCGCCAGCAGGGCGGGACGGTTCACAGATACGCAGTATTTT	CASRAGRFTDTQYF
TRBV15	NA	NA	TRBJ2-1	TGTGCCACCAGCGAGGGAATTGGGGATGAGCAGTTCTTC	CATSEGIGDEQFF
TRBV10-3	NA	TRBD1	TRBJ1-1	TGTGCCATCAGCGGACAGGAGGGCACTGAAGCTTTCTTT	CAISGQEGTEAFF
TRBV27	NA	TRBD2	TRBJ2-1	TGTGCCAGCAGCAGACTAGCGGGAGAGTACAATGAGCAGTTCTTC	CASSRLAGEYNEQFF
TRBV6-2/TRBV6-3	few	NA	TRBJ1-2	TGTGCCAGCAGTTACTACGGAGGCAGTTATAACTATGGCTACACCTTC	CASSYYGGSYNYGYTF
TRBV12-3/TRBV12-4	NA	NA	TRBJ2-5	TGTGCCAGCAGTTTGGGCATTGGGGGGGGCGGAGAGACCCAGTACTTC	CASSLGIGGGGETQYF
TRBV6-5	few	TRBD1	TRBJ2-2	TGTGCCAGCAGTTCCGGGACAGGGTACGGGGAGCTGTTTTTT	CASSSGTGYGELFF
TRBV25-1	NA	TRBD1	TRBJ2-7	TGTGCCAGCAGTGATTCAAGGGACAGGGGGCGGAAGGGGGAGCAGTACTTC	CASSDSRDRGRKGEQYF